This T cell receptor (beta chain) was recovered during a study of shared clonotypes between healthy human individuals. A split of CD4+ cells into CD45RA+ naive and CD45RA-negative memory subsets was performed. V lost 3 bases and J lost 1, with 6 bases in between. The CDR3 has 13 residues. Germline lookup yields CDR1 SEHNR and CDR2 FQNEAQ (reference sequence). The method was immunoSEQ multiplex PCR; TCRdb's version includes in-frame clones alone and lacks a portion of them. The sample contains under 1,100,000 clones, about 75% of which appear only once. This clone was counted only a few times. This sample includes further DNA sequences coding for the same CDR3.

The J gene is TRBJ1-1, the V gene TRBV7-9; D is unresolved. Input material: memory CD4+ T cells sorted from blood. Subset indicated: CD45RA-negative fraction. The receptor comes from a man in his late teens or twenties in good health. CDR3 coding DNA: TGTGCCAGCAGCTTCGGAGGGAACACTGAAGCTTTCTTT. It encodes CASSFGGNTEAFF.